This is a list of T cell receptor beta chains from one sample in a study of patients and donors after allogeneic stem cell transplantation. Using its own MiXCR run on the RT-PCR reads, TCRdb lists one record per CDR3 protein. Of roughly 200,000 distinct CDR3 sequences detected, roughly 38% appear once; the ten largest clones hold 11%. Sequencing was carried out using blood, either unsorted or a sorted T cell fraction (not recorded which). The receptor source for this set is a human donor who was either an allogeneic HSCT recipient or a stem cell or donor lymphocyte infusion donor (not recorded which). It is not recorded whose cells these are; they may come from a transplant donor. The CDR3 runs from the conserved cysteine through the conserved F or W. A D gene is named only where the DNA matches it firmly. The size of a clone is reported for some rows only, either as once, few or many, or as a class for expanded clones.

d_call,v_call,j_call,clone_size,cdr3_length,cdr3_aa,cdr3_nt
-,TRBV20-1,TRBJ1-1,-,14,CSARAPLMNTEAFF,TGCAGTGCTAGAGCTCCCCTAATGAACACTGAAGCTTTCTTT
-,TRBV7-8,TRBJ1-2,-,14,CASSLPTVTLGYTF,TGTGCCAGCAGCTTACCGACAGTCACCCTAGGCTACACCTTC
TRBD2,TRBV12-3/TRBV12-4,TRBJ2-1,-,15,CASSLSQRGYNEQFF,TGTGCCAGCAGTTTATCCCAGCGGGGCTACAATGAGCAGTTCTTC
-,TRBV19,TRBJ1-6,-,16,CASSLAGARLNSPLHF,TGTGCCAGTAGTCTCGCGGGGGCGCGCCTTAATTCACCCCTCCACTTT
-,TRBV7-9,TRBJ1-1,-,12,CASSPESREAFF,TGTGCCAGCAGCCCTGAATCTCGGGAAGCTTTCTTT
-,TRBV9,TRBJ2-7,-,13,CASSPRKAYEQYF,TGTGCCAGCAGCCCCCGGAAAGCCTACGAGCAGTACTTC
-,TRBV4-1,TRBJ1-2,-,15,CASSQEGGPHYGYTF,TGCGCCAGCAGCCAAGAAGGGGGACCCCACTATGGCTACACCTTC
-,TRBV20-1,TRBJ1-4,-,20,CSARSLDSMTFLATNEKLFF,TGCAGTGCTAGATCCCTTGACAGTATGACGTTTCTTGCAACTAATGAAAAACTGTTTTTT
-,TRBV4-1,TRBJ2-2,-,16,CASSQDRARTTGELFF,TGCGCCAGCAGCCAAGATAGGGCCCGAACCACCGGGGAGCTGTTTTTT
-,TRBV5-1,TRBJ1-1,-,13,CASSLQQYTEAFF,TGCGCCAGCAGCTTGCAGCAGTACACTGAAGCTTTCTTT
TRBD1,TRBV20-1,TRBJ2-7,-,12,CSALGTVYEQYF,TGCAGTGCCCTTGGGACAGTCTACGAGCAGTACTTC
-,TRBV20-1,TRBJ1-5,many,12,CSARGINQPQHF,TGCAGTGCGCGGGGGATCAATCAGCCCCAGCATTTT
-,TRBV28,TRBJ2-1,-,12,CASSLLGGEQFF,TGTGCCAGCAGTTTGTTGGGGGGTGAGCAGTTCTTC
TRBD1,TRBV6-2/TRBV6-3,TRBJ1-1,few,14,CASRQGKMNTEAFF,TGTGCCAGCAGACAGGGGAAAATGAACACTGAAGCTTTCTTT
-,TRBV6-1,TRBJ2-3,-,14,CASSSQLFTDTQYF,TGTGCCAGCAGCTCCCAACTATTCACAGATACGCAGTATTTT
-,TRBV6-1,TRBJ2-7,-,13,CASSEGPPYEQYF,TGTGCCAGCAGCGAAGGGCCCCCTTACGAGCAGTACTTC
-,TRBV29-1,TRBJ2-7,-,16,CSVEDMGPGQPYEQYF,TGCAGCGTTGAAGATATGGGACCGGGACAACCCTACGAGCAGTACTTC
-,TRBV7-2,TRBJ1-2,once,14,CASSRQEVGYGYTF,TGTGCCAGCAGTCGGCAAGAAGTAGGCTATGGCTACACCTTC
TRBD1,TRBV7-6,TRBJ1-1,-,16,CASSPRLTGKWTEAFF,TGTGCCAGCAGCCCACGATTGACAGGGAAGTGGACTGAAGCTTTCTTT
-,TRBV12-3/TRBV12-4,TRBJ2-7,few,13,CASSLVSGVEQYF,TGTGCCAGCAGTTTAGTTTCTGGGGTCGAGCAGTACTTC
-,TRBV3-1,TRBJ1-6,-,16,CASSQATQFYNSPLHF,TGTGCCAGCAGCCAAGCAACACAGTTCTATAATTCACCCCTCCACTTT
-,TRBV5-1,TRBJ2-3,-,13,CASSEQTTDTQYF,TGCGCCAGCAGCGAACAGACCACAGATACGCAGTATTTT
-,TRBV12-3/TRBV12-4,TRBJ1-1,few,13,CASGAGPNTEAFF,TGTGCCAGCGGAGCGGGCCCCAACACTGAAGCTTTCTTT
-,TRBV12-3/TRBV12-4,TRBJ1-1,-,14,CASSPSGWWTEAFF,TGTGCCAGCAGTCCCTCAGGGTGGTGGACTGAAGCTTTCTTT
-,TRBV10-3,TRBJ1-1,-,12,CAISHREGGAFF,TGTGCCATCAGTCACCGAGAGGGAGGGGCTTTCTTT